Presented here are 29 T cell receptor beta chains from one specimen sequenced in a study of CD8 T cells in ankylosing spondylitis. These receptors have no known antigen. Study-level results: Fewer than 10 highly homologous variants formed a TCR beta motif that appeared characteristic of ankylosing spondylitis blood.

Each CDR3 protein is one row after TCRdb ran MiXCR on the 5' RACE reads. The sample yields a few hundred thousand distinct CDR3 sequences, 7% to 9% seen once. Sequencing was done on a sample of blood, either unsorted or a sorted T cell fraction (not recorded which). These receptor sequences come from a male donor with ankylosing spondylitis.

This clonotype was counted at least ten times. The chain combines TRBV7-2 with TRBJ2-1; D gene ambiguous. CDR1 is SGHTA, CDR2 FQGNSA, per germline. This CDR3 comprises 15 residues. The V gene lost 3 bases and the J gene lost 0 bases, with 9 bases spanning the gap. The CDR3 spells CASSFSGGSYNEQFF. The CDR3 DNA is TGTGCCAGCAGCTTTTCGGGCGGCTCCTACAATGAGCAGTTCTTC.

This clonotype was counted only a few times. This rearrangement joins TRBV11-1 to TRBJ1-6, with D possibly TRBD1 on 5 matching bases. From germline, CDR1 is SGHAT and CDR2 FQDESV (reference sequence). This CDR3 contains 18 residues. With 5 bases removed from V and 5 bases from J, the gap between germline ends came to 22 bases. The CDR3 is CASSHPLGVSGDNSPLHF. Here the CDR3 DNA reads TGTGCCAGCAGCCACCCTTTGGGGGTGTCGGGGGATAATTCACCCCTCCACTTT.

The sample holds a few counts of this clonotype. The chain has TRBV5-1 and TRBJ2-3; D is possibly TRBD2 (5 bases). Germline CDR1 reads SGHRS; CDR2 reads YFSETQ. Between the trimmed V and J ends, which lost 0 bases and 4 bases, there was a span of 15 bases. The CDR3 consists of 16 residues. The CDR3 loop reads CASSLVGGEGSDTQYF. Written as DNA, the CDR3 is TGCGCCAGCAGCTTGGTTGGAGGTGAGGGTTCAGATACGCAGTATTTT. Looking up the rest from reference TRBV5-1 and TRBJ2-3 gives the full variable domain: KAGVTQTPRYLIKTRGQQVTLSCSPISGHRSVSWYQQTPGQGLQFLFEYFSETQRNKGNFPGRFSGRQFSNSRSEMNVSTLELGDSALYLCASSLVGGEGSDTQYFGPGTRLTVL.

The chain combines TRBV12-3 or TRBV12-4 with TRBJ2-7; 8 nucleotides align to TRBD2. V shed 6 bases and J 1 base; nucleotides not matched to a gene: 5. This CDR3 spans 14 amino acids. DNA for the CDR3: TGTGCCAGCAGGCTAGCGGGTGATTCCTACGAGCAGTACTTC. Translation gives CASRLAGDSYEQYF.

The sample holds a few counts of this clonotype. This chain connects TRBV11-2 to TRBJ2-2, with 7 bases fitting TRBD1. The CDR3 has 19 amino acids. The ends lost 5 bases at V and 6 bases at J; junction bases unmatched: 21. Germline CDR1 reads SGHAT; CDR2 reads FQNNGV. The CDR3 protein is CASSQTPPRQGIDAGELFF. The CDR3 nucleotides are TGTGCCAGCAGCCAAACTCCCCCAAGACAGGGAATAGACGCCGGGGAGCTGTTTTTT. Full variable domain (rest looked up from reference TRBV11-2 and TRBJ2-2): EAGVAQSPRYKIIEKRQSVAFWCNPISGHATLYWYQQILGQGPKLLIQFQNNGVVDDSQLPKDRFSAERLKGVDSTLKIQPAKLEDSAVYLCASSQTPPRQGIDAGELFFGEGSRLTVL.

This clonotype occurred a few times. The chain uses TRBV15 and TRBJ2-3, with TRBD2 as a possible D gene (6 bases). V was shortened by 1 base and J by 4 bases, with 15 bases between the two germline ends. Germline CDR1 LNHNV, CDR2 YYDKDF (reference sequence). CDR3 length: 16 amino acids. CDR3 bases: TGTGCCACCAGCAGAGTGGGGAGGCGGGTCCCAGATACGCAGTATTTT. Its translation is CATSRVGRRVPDTQYF.

This clonotype was seen only a few times. The CDR3 loop reads CASSPVGYNEQFF. The DNA of the CDR3 is TGTGCCAGCAGCCCTGTGGGATACAATGAGCAGTTCTTC. The rearrangement links TRBV9 to TRBJ2-1; the D is unclear. Trimming left V 4 bases short and J 4 bases short, with 9 bases between. Germline values: CDR1 SGDLS, CDR2 YYNGEE. The CDR3 is 13 residues long.

This chain joins TRBV20-1 and TRBJ1-5; D might be TRBD1 (5 bases). The germline gives CDR1 DFQATT, CDR2 SNEGSKA (reference sequence). The CDR3 is 14 residues long. V gave up 3 bases and J gave up 4 bases, with 13 bases separating them. This CDR3 reads CSARKGGGNQPQHF. The CDR3 DNA follows: TGCAGTGCTAGGAAGGGCGGGGGAAATCAGCCCCAGCATTTT.

This clonotype was seen a few times. The J gene is TRBJ2-2, the V gene TRBV20-1, with 12 bases that match TRBD2. Germline CDR1 reads DFQATT; CDR2 reads SNEGSKA (reference sequence). V trimming: 6 bases; J trimming: 4 bases; junction bases outside the gene matches: 3. The CDR3 covers 14 residues. The CDR3 sequence is CSAPTSGGTGELFF. As DNA, the CDR3 is TGCAGTGCCCCGACTAGCGGGGGCACCGGGGAGCTGTTTTTT.

Many counts were recorded for this clonotype. This chain uses TRBV12-3 or TRBV12-4 with TRBJ2-2, with D perhaps assigned TRBD1 or TRBD2 (6 bases each). The CDR3 covers 19 residues. V was shortened by 6 bases and J by 9 bases, with 32 bases between the two germline ends. CDR3 residues: CASSPADYQGSSWGRELFF. The CDR3, as DNA: TGTGCCAGCAGCCCCGCGGACTACCAGGGGTCGTCCTGGGGCCGGGAGCTGTTTTTT.

The chain has TRBV13 and TRBJ2-7; the match to TRBD1 covers 9 bases. The CDR3 is made up of 14 amino acids. Germline lookup yields CDR1 PRHDT and CDR2 FYEKMQ (reference sequence). V lost 5 bases and J lost 11; bases outside the gene matches: 13. The CDR3 nucleotides are TGTGCCAGCAGCCCCATCGCCGGGACAGGGACTAAGTACTTC. Translation gives CASSPIAGTGTKYF.

This clonotype was counted between two and nine times. V gene TRBV15 combines with J gene TRBJ2-1; TRBD2 might be the D (5 bases). CDR1 is LNHNV and CDR2 is YYDKDF in the germline V gene (reference sequence). V shed 5 bases and J shed 12 bases, with 11 bases lying between them. This CDR3 has 11 amino acids. Written as DNA, the CDR3 is TGTGCCACCAGCGGGGAGTTCGGGCAGTTCTTC. This gives the protein CATSGEFGQFF. Full variable domain (outside the CDR3, taken from reference TRBV15 and TRBJ2-1): DAMVIQNPRYQVTQFGKPVTLSCSQTLNHNVMYWYQQKSSQAPKLLFHYYDKDFNNEADTPDNFQSRRPNTSFCFLDIRSPGLGDTAMYLCATSGEFGQFFGPGTRLTVL.

This clonotype was seen at least ten times. The gene calls are TRBV5-1 and TRBJ2-1; 8 nucleotides align to TRBD2. Germline values: CDR1 SGHRS, CDR2 YFSETQ. J was trimmed by 0 bases and V by 2 bases; bases with no gene match: 1. The CDR3 runs 15 residues. CDR3 protein: CASSFSGNSYNEQFF. The CDR3 DNA reads TGCGCCAGCAGCTTTAGCGGGAACTCCTACAATGAGCAGTTCTTC.

This rearrangement joins TRBV12-3 or TRBV12-4 to TRBJ2-3; TRBD2 is a possible D gene (7 bases). The CDR3 spans 15 residues. Trimming left V 5 bases short and J 0 bases short, with 12 bases between. In nucleotides, the CDR3 is TGTGCCAGCAGTCGGGGAGGGGGAAGCACAGATACGCAGTATTTT. Translating gives CASSRGGGSTDTQYF.

The chain links TRBV29-1 to TRBJ2-3, with TRBD1 identical over 8 bases. CDR1 is SQVTM, CDR2 ANQGSEA, per germline. The CDR3 extends over 16 amino acids. J was trimmed by 4 bases and V by 6 bases; bases with no gene match: 15. CDR3 region: CSVAHGQGGLPDTQYF. In nucleotides, the CDR3 is TGCAGCGTCGCACACGGACAGGGAGGTCTCCCAGATACGCAGTATTTT.

At least ten counts were recorded for this clonotype. The CDR3, as DNA: TGCGCCAGCAGCTCCAGGGGACAGGGGATGGAGACCCAGTACTTC. Translated, it gives CASSSRGQGMETQYF. The chain links TRBV5-1 to TRBJ2-5; 10 positions match TRBD1. Germline V CDR1 and CDR2: SGHRS, YFSETQ. The CDR3 spans 15 residues. The ends lost 3 bases at V and 5 bases at J; junction bases unmatched: 7.

In its sample, this clonotype was seen a few times. CDR3: CASSRLAGMNTGELFF. In DNA form, the CDR3 reads TGTGCCAGCAGTCGACTAGCGGGAATGAACACCGGGGAGCTGTTTTTT. The genes are TRBV2 and TRBJ2-2, with 11 bases matching TRBD2. This CDR3 is 16 amino acids long. J was trimmed by 1 base and V by 5 bases; bases with no gene match: 3. From germline, CDR1 is SNHLY and CDR2 FYNNEI.

The chain uses TRBV12-3 or TRBV12-4 and TRBJ2-2; 11 nucleotides match TRBD2. The junction had 3 bases not matched to a gene; V was cut back by 5 bases and J by 7 bases. This CDR3 contains 14 residues. CDR3 sequence: CASSLSGRDGELFF. In DNA, the CDR3 is TGTGCCAGCAGTCTTAGCGGGAGGGACGGGGAGCTGTTTTTT.

This clonotype has a handful of counts. The V call is TRBV19, the J call TRBJ2-2; possibly TRBD1 or TRBD2 for D (5 bases each). The CDR3 extends over 13 amino acids. Per the germline V gene, CDR1 is LNHDA and CDR2 is SQIVND (reference sequence). V was trimmed by 3 bases and J by 4 bases, leaving 6 bases between them. CDR3 sequence reads: CASSIGGTGELFF. In nucleotides, the CDR3 is TGTGCCAGTAGTATTGGGGGCACCGGGGAGCTGTTTTTT.

This clonotype was counted many times. V and J are TRBV5-1 and TRBJ2-1; D is unclear. Trimming shortened V by 1 base and J by 0 bases, and 11 bases separated the two germline ends. Germline values: CDR1 SGHRS, CDR2 YFSETQ. The CDR3 is 16 residues long. The CDR3 is CASSLRLSSSYNEQFF. CDR3 in DNA: TGCGCCAGCAGCTTGCGGTTATCCAGCTCCTACAATGAGCAGTTCTTC.

V usage is TRBV6-5 and J usage is TRBJ2-5; D may correspond to TRBD1 or TRBD2 (6 bases each). The CDR3 has 15 residues. V lost 4 bases and J lost 4, with 16 bases in between. From germline, CDR1 is MNHEY and CDR2 SVGAGI. The CDR3 is CASSWAEGEGETQYF. The CDR3 DNA follows: TGTGCCAGCAGTTGGGCGGAGGGGGAAGGAGAGACCCAGTACTTC.

This clonotype was seen a handful of times. CDR3 sequence reads: CSAKYGTGPGQPQHF. CDR3 bases: TGCAGTGCTAAGTACGGGACAGGGCCCGGTCAGCCCCAGCATTTT. The chain employs TRBV20-1 and TRBJ1-5; 9 bases align to TRBD1. Germline V gene lookup returns CDR1 DFQATT and CDR2 SNEGSKA (reference sequence). The junction had 10 bases not matched to a gene; V was cut back by 4 bases and J by 6 bases. This CDR3 is 15 amino acids long.

This clonotype appeared a few times. Here the CDR3 reads CASSQGTPASTDTQYF. The CDR3 nucleotides read TGTGCCAGCAGTCAGGGGACCCCTGCTAGCACAGATACGCAGTATTTT. J is TRBJ2-3 and V is TRBV3-1; a possible D gene is TRBD1 (6 bases). Germline lookup yields CDR1 LGHDT and CDR2 YNNKEL (reference sequence). V gave up 6 bases and J gave up 0 bases, with 16 bases separating them. The CDR3 is 16 amino acids.

There are many counts of this clonotype. This chain joins TRBV28 and TRBJ1-5; no reliable D call. Germline V lookup: CDR1 MDHEN, CDR2 SYDVKM. CDR3 length equals 14 residues. Between the trimmed V and J ends, which lost 5 bases and 6 bases, there was a span of 14 bases. The DNA for the CDR3 is TGTGCCAGCAGTCTCACCGGGGAACGTCAGCCCCAGCATTTT. It yields the protein CASSLTGERQPQHF.

Here the CDR3 DNA reads TGTGCCAGCAACGGGGCTAGCGGGAGGTCCTACGAGCAGTACTTC. Encoded protein: CASNGASGRSYEQYF. The rearrangement joins TRBV2 to TRBJ2-7; 11 positions match TRBD2. The germline gives CDR1 SNHLY, CDR2 FYNNEI. This CDR3 region has 15 residues. J was trimmed by 1 base and V by 7 bases; bases with no gene match: 6.

This chain uses TRBV20-1 with TRBJ2-3; 12 bases are shared with TRBD2. Germline V gene data show CDR1 as DFQATT and CDR2 as SNEGSKA (reference sequence). The CDR3 spans 15 residues. V lost 4 bases to trimming and J lost 0 bases; unmatched junction nucleotides: 2. CDR3 loop: CSATSGRDSTDTQYF. DNA of the CDR3: TGCAGTGCTACTAGCGGGAGGGATAGCACAGATACGCAGTATTTT.

The chain is built from TRBV19 and TRBJ1-1; perhaps TRBD1 as D (5 bases). V lost 6 bases and J 3 bases, leaving 14 bases between the germline ends. Germline CDR1 reads LNHDA; CDR2 reads SQIVND (reference sequence). The CDR3 is 14 amino acids. DNA of the CDR3: TGTGCCAGTAGAATCAGGGCCGGGGACACTGAAGCTTTCTTT. Protein sequence: CASRIRAGDTEAFF.

V is TRBV7-2 and J is TRBJ1-5; no reliable D call. The CDR3 consists of 15 residues. The ends were cut back, 3 bases at V and 3 bases at J, with 12 bases in the middle. CDR1 is SGHTA, CDR2 FQGNSA, per germline. CDR3 loop: CASSFAPGNNQPQHF. DNA of the CDR3: TGTGCCAGCAGCTTCGCCCCGGGGAACAATCAGCCCCAGCATTTT.

This clonotype turned up a few times. V and J are TRBV20-1 and TRBJ1-1; D unclear. CDR3 length: 15 residues. Germline V gene data show CDR1 as DFQATT and CDR2 as SNEGSKA (reference sequence). Between the trimmed V and J ends, which lost 1 base and 1 base, there was a span of 13 bases. Here the CDR3 reads CSARVVGRANTEAFF. CDR3 nucleotide sequence: TGCAGTGCTAGAGTTGTAGGGCGAGCGAACACTGAAGCTTTCTTT.